The 32 T cell receptor beta chains in this list originate from one sample, sequenced in a study of vaccination effects on CD4 cells after COVID-19. On roughly day 9 of culture, CD4+ T cells were separated out. Which antigens these TCRs recognize remains unknown. Using immunoSEQ multiplex PCR, the repertoire was profiled, and TCRdb retains in-frame clones only, with some absent. The table lists more than 45,000 clones, more than 60% of them singletons, with 2.5% to 3.5% in the top ten. Sample: CD4+ T cells from PBMCs cultured without peptide, taken before COVID-19 vaccination. The source of these receptors is a human donor who received a COVID-19 vaccine.

The rearrangement uses TRBV5-1 and TRBJ2-5; a possible D gene is TRBD2 (5 bases). V was shortened by 5 bases and J by 4 bases, with 15 bases between the two germline ends. The CDR3 runs 14 residues. In germline, CDR1 is SGHRS, CDR2 YFSETQ. CDR3 DNA sequence: TGCGCCAGCAGAAGGACCCTAGCAGCAGAGACCCAGTACTTC. As protein: CASRRTLAAETQYF.

J is TRBJ2-1 and V is TRBV24-1; D may match TRBD1 or TRBD2 (5 bases each). The CDR3 has 15 amino acids. Trimming took 5 bases from V and 5 from J, leaving 15 bases between them. Germline values: CDR1 KGHDR, CDR2 SFDVKD. CDR3 in amino acids: CATSALGTLNNEQFF. CDR3 bases: TGTGCCACCAGTGCCCTCGGGACGCTCAACAATGAGCAGTTCTTC.

The V call is TRBV6-5, the J call TRBJ2-3, with 10 bases matching TRBD2. After removal of 2 bases from V and 7 bases from J, the junction contained 9 bases not matched to a gene. Looked up from germline, CDR1 is MNHEY and CDR2 is SVGAGI. The CDR3 runs 16 residues. CDR3 residues: CASSYRASGGSYTQYF. CDR3 nucleotide sequence: TGTGCCAGCAGTTACCGGGCTAGCGGGGGATCGTATACGCAGTATTTT.

The gene calls are TRBV24-1 and TRBJ2-3; 9 bases agree with TRBD2. Germline V gene lookup returns CDR1 KGHDR and CDR2 SFDVKD. V was clipped by 3 bases and J by 1 base; unmatched bases: 7. The CDR3 extends over 17 amino acids. As DNA, the CDR3 is TGTGCCACCAGTGATAGGCTAGCGGGGACCCGCACAGATACGCAGTATTTT. It translates to CATSDRLAGTRTDTQYF.

This clone was seen only once. The CDR3 spells CASSVDRESSYNEQFF. CDR3 sequence (DNA): TGTGCCAGCAGCGTAGACCGGGAAAGCTCCTACAATGAGCAGTTCTTC. V and J are TRBV9 and TRBJ2-1; a possible D gene is TRBD2 (5 bases). The CDR3 loop spans 16 amino acids. Germline V gene sequence: CDR1 SGDLS, CDR2 YYNGEE. Trimming removed 0 bases from V and 0 bases from J, with 10 bases in between.

The chain has TRBV25-1 and TRBJ1-1, with D perhaps TRBD1 (6 bases). V was trimmed by 8 bases and J by 0 bases, leaving 22 bases between them. The CDR3 length is 17 residues. The germline V gene has CDR1 MGHDK and CDR2 SYGVNS. DNA of the CDR3: TGTGCCAGCCAAGGTGAGACAGGTGTGGGCGTGAACACTGAAGCTTTCTTT. Translated, it gives CASQGETGVGVNTEAFF.

The J gene is TRBJ2-5, the V gene TRBV27; D is ambiguous. Germline V gene lookup returns CDR1 MNHEY and CDR2 SMNVEV (reference sequence). This CDR3 contains 15 residues. V dropped 2 bases and J dropped 5 bases, with 15 bases sitting between them. The DNA for the CDR3 is TGTGCCAGCAGTTTAAGGTTAGGACGTTCCGAGACCCAGTACTTC. Amino acids: CASSLRLGRSETQYF.

The rearrangement uses TRBV7-9 and TRBJ2-5; no reliable D call. Germline CDR1 and CDR2: SEHNR and FQNEAQ (reference sequence). The CDR3 extends over 13 amino acids. Deletions cut 2 bases from V and 1 base from J, with 5 bases between. This chain's CDR3 is CASSLRGQETQYF. CDR3 nucleotides: TGTGCCAGCAGCTTACGCGGCCAAGAGACCCAGTACTTC.

The chain links TRBV5-1 to TRBJ2-2; no reliable D call. The length of the CDR3 is 15 residues. V was cut by 3 bases and J by 1 base, with 10 bases left in between. Germline V gene lookup returns CDR1 SGHRS and CDR2 YFSETQ. The CDR3 DNA reads as TGCGCCAGCAGCTGGTGGCCGGGGAACACCGGGGAGCTGTTTTTT. This encodes CASSWWPGNTGELFF.

This rearrangement joins TRBV7-3 to TRBJ2-3, with 8 bases lining up with TRBD1. Germline-derived CDR1 and CDR2 are SGHTA and FQGTGA. J gave up 1 base and V 1 base, and 7 bases lay outside the gene matches. The CDR3 is 17 residues long. The CDR3 DNA reads TGTGCCAGCAGCTTAAACCCCAGGGGGCTCGGCACAGATACGCAGTATTTT. It encodes CASSLNPRGLGTDTQYF.

The CDR3 region is CADKGGTRLYF. Here the CDR3 DNA reads TGCGCCGATAAGGGAGGGACTAGGCTGTACTTC. The chain uses TRBV4-1 and TRBJ2-5; 8 nucleotides align to TRBD2. The CDR3 extends over 11 amino acids. Trimming took 11 bases from V and 13 from J; bases not matched to a gene: 12. CDR1 MGHRA and CDR2 YSYEKL come from the germline V gene.

This clone was picked up one time. The V gene is TRBV18, the J gene TRBJ1-4; 7 bases align to TRBD1. The V segment lost 4 bases and the J segment 0 bases; nucleotides outside the gene matches: 2. The length of the CDR3 is 15 residues. The germline CDR1 and CDR2 sequences are KGHSH and LQKENI. In DNA, the CDR3 is TGTGCCAGCTCACTAACAGGGGCAACTAATGAAAAACTGTTTTTT. Its translation: CASSLTGATNEKLFF.

CDR3 region: CASSWTDNYGYTF. The CDR3 DNA is TGTGCCAGCAGTTGGACAGATAACTATGGCTACACCTTC. The chain combines TRBV6-6 with TRBJ1-2; a possible D gene is TRBD1 (6 bases). CDR1 and CDR2 (germline): MNHNY, SVGAGI (reference sequence). V shed 4 bases and J shed 1 base, with 7 bases lying between them. This CDR3 is 13 amino acids long.

The V and J genes are TRBV6-2 or TRBV6-3 and TRBJ1-6; 9 nucleotides agree with TRBD1. Per the germline V gene, CDR1 is MNHEY and CDR2 is SVGEGT. The V and J ends lost 5 bases and 4 bases, in that order; junction bases with no gene match: 3. This CDR3 has 15 amino acids. The CDR3 DNA reads as TGTGCCAGCAGTCCCGACAGGGGGTATAATTCACCCCTCCACTTT. Amino acids: CASSPDRGYNSPLHF.

This CDR3 reads CASSLGSDSPLHF. CDR3 DNA: TGTGCCAGCAGCCTGGGGTCTGATTCACCCCTCCACTTT. The chain carries TRBV3-1 (or the pseudogene TRBV3-2) and TRBJ1-6; D gene unclear. Trimming stripped 4 bases from V and 8 bases from J, with 9 bases between. Germline CDR1 LGHDT, CDR2 YNNKEL (reference sequence). CDR3 length: 13 residues.

The CDR3 sequence is CASSDSPGQTLGTQYF. The DNA of the CDR3 is TGTGCCAGCAGTGATAGCCCTGGACAGACTCTGGGGACCCAGTACTTC. V gene TRBV2 combines with J gene TRBJ2-5, with D perhaps TRBD1 (6 bases). CDR1 is SNHLY and CDR2 is FYNNEI in the germline V gene. The CDR3 is made up of 16 amino acids. V was trimmed by 3 bases and J by 7 bases, leaving 21 bases between them.

The J gene is TRBJ2-2, the V gene TRBV9, with D hard to call. The CDR3 extends over 14 amino acids. The germline CDR1 and CDR2 sequences are SGDLS and YYNGEE. The V and J ends lost 4 bases and 2 bases respectively, with 9 bases between them. The CDR3 region has the DNA TGTGCCAGCAGCCCCCGTCCCAACACCGGGGAGCTGTTTTTT. Its protein product is CASSPRPNTGELFF. Drawing the rest from reference TRBV9 and TRBJ2-2, the complete variable domain is DSGVTQTPKHLITATGQRVTLRCSPRSGDLSVYWYQQSLDQGLQFLIQYYNGEERAKGNILERFSAQQFPDLHSELNLSSLELGDSALYFCASSPRPNTGELFFGEGSRLTVL.

This chain links TRBV15 with TRBJ2-3, with TRBD1 as a possible D gene (6 bases). V was clipped by 3 bases and J by 4 bases, with 17 bases between them. Germline V gene lookup returns CDR1 LNHNV and CDR2 YYDKDF (reference sequence). The CDR3 is 16 amino acids. The CDR3 protein is CATSRGPGGSADTQYF. CDR3 in DNA: TGTGCCACCAGCAGGGGCCCTGGGGGCAGCGCAGATACGCAGTATTTT.

Here the CDR3 reads CATSDPTAKYGYTF. CDR3 nucleotides: TGTGCCACCAGTGACCCGACAGCGAAGTATGGCTACACCTTC. The chain employs TRBV24-1 and TRBJ1-2; the D gene is possibly TRBD1 (5 bases). Between the trimmed V and J ends, which lost 4 bases and 5 bases, there was a span of 13 bases. Germline V gene data show CDR1 as KGHDR and CDR2 as SFDVKD. The CDR3 totals 14 residues.

The V and J genes are TRBV10-1 and TRBJ2-5; possibly TRBD1 for D (6 bases). Trimming pared 6 bases from V and 3 bases from J, leaving 17 bases between. CDR1 WNHNN and CDR2 SYGVQD come from the germline V gene (reference sequence). There are 15 residues in the CDR3. This CDR3 is CASSNRATDKETQYF. The CDR3 DNA sequence: TGCGCCAGCAGCAACAGGGCCACGGATAAAGAGACCCAGTACTTC.

The chain employs TRBV18 and TRBJ2-7; D is tentatively TRBD1 or TRBD2 (5 bases each). Trimming pared 2 bases from V and 5 bases from J, leaving 13 bases between. Germline CDR1 reads KGHSH; CDR2 reads LQKENI. The CDR3 is made up of 14 amino acids. The CDR3 sequence: CASSPGGGMDEQYV. CDR3 nucleotides: TGTGCCAGCTCACCAGGGGGTGGAATGGACGAGCAGTACGTC.

The V and J genes are TRBV29-1 and TRBJ1-2; TRBD1 matches 7 bases. The CDR3 totals 12 residues. The junction had 6 bases not matched to a gene; V was cut back by 3 bases and J by 8 bases. The germline V gene encodes CDR1 SQVTM and CDR2 ANQGSEA. The CDR3 is CSVEAPGQGYTF. CDR3 DNA sequence: TGCAGCGTTGAGGCCCCGGGACAGGGCTACACCTTC.

The genes are TRBV2 and TRBJ2-5; D unclear. The germline CDR1 and CDR2 sequences are SNHLY and FYNNEI. V lost 6 bases and J 1 base, leaving 12 bases between the germline ends. CDR3 length: 14 amino acids. CDR3 sequence (DNA): TGTGCCAGCAGCGACATCGGGCTCCAAGAGACCCAGTACTTC. It encodes CASSDIGLQETQYF.

The chain carries TRBV24-1 and TRBJ2-1; 8 nucleotides line up with TRBD1. The CDR3 runs 16 residues. The V and J ends lost 1 base and 4 bases, in that order; junction bases with no gene match: 5. Germline assignment: CDR1 KGHDR and CDR2 SFDVKD. Here the CDR3 DNA reads TGTGCCACCAGTGATTTTCAGGGGGCCCTATACAATGAGCAGTTCTTC. Translation: CATSDFQGALYNEQFF.

V is TRBV12-5 and J is TRBJ2-3; D may be TRBD1 or TRBD2 (5 bases each). The V gene's germline CDR1 is LGHNT and CDR2 FRNRAP. The V and J ends lost 0 bases and 0 bases respectively, with 16 bases between them. The CDR3 runs to 18 residues. CDR3 in amino acids: CASGLVLDGDGSTDTQYF. The DNA for the CDR3 is TGTGCTAGTGGTTTGGTCCTGGACGGGGACGGGAGCACAGATACGCAGTATTTT.

The chain has TRBV18 and TRBJ2-7; TRBD2 agrees at 7 bases. The trim removed 6 bases at V and 2 bases at J, leaving 10 bases unmatched. The CDR3 totals 15 residues. Germline lookup yields CDR1 KGHSH and CDR2 LQKENI. CDR3 in DNA: TGTGCCAGCTCCTTGAGCGGGGTCAAGACCTACGAGCAGTACGTC. Translation: CASSLSGVKTYEQYV.

The chain uses TRBV10-2 and TRBJ2-5, with D perhaps TRBD2 (5 bases). There are 14 residues in the CDR3. Trimming removed 5 bases from V and 7 bases from J, with 17 bases in between. Germline values: CDR1 WSHSY, CDR2 SAAADI. CDR3 nucleotides: TGCGCCAGCAGTTCACTGTCGGGGTCCGGGACCCAGTACTTC. It encodes CASSSLSGSGTQYF.

V usage is TRBV28 and J usage is TRBJ1-5; D might be TRBD1 (5 bases). This CDR3 region has 15 residues. Trimming left V 7 bases short and J 2 bases short, with 15 bases between. Looked up from germline, CDR1 is MDHEN and CDR2 is SYDVKM. In nucleotides, the CDR3 is TGTGCCAGCAACCAACCGGGAGGGGGCAATCAGCCCCAGCATTTT. Translating gives CASNQPGGGNQPQHF.

The chain uses TRBV2 and TRBJ1-5, with TRBD1 matching 10 bases. Germline lookup yields CDR1 SNHLY and CDR2 FYNNEI. The CDR3 is made up of 15 amino acids. V was pared by 7 bases and J by 7 bases, with 10 bases of the junction left unmatched. This CDR3 reads CASNLVGTGAQPQHF. CDR3 coding DNA: TGTGCCAGCAACTTGGTCGGGACAGGGGCCCAGCCCCAGCATTTT.

The gene calls are TRBV24-1 and TRBJ2-1; no clear D gene. Germline V gives CDR1 KGHDR, CDR2 SFDVKD. The CDR3 contains 14 residues. Trimming stripped 0 bases from V and 7 bases from J, with 9 bases between. CDR3 bases: TGTGCCACCAGTGATTTGCGCCAGGCGAATGAGCAGTTCTTC. Protein sequence: CATSDLRQANEQFF.

The sample holds a few counts of this clone. This chain uses TRBV7-3 with TRBJ2-2; D remains ambiguous. The ends were cut back, 1 base at V and 2 bases at J, with 5 bases in the middle. CDR1 and CDR2 from the germline V gene are SGHTA and FQGTGA. The CDR3 is 14 residues long. CDR3 sequence: CASSLNLNTGELFF. As DNA, the CDR3 is TGTGCCAGCAGCTTAAACCTAAACACCGGGGAGCTGTTTTTT.

Regarding this clone: The junction does not match germline at one end; this may be a read error. The V call is TRBV24-1, the J call TRBJ1-4, with D unclear. Per the germline V gene, CDR1 is KGHDR and CDR2 is SFDVKD. CDR3 size: 15 residues. Written as DNA, the CDR3 is TGTGCCACCAGTGATTTAAGAGGGTATGCGAGAAAAACTGTTTTT. This translates into CATSDLRGYARKTVF.